These 17 T cell receptor beta chains were all obtained from the same sample, sequenced in a study of cytomegalovirus exposure and HLA in healthy donors. The PCR made use of 60 Vbeta and 13 Jbeta primers. The data were produced by immunoSEQ multiplex PCR, yet TCRdb's version contains in-frame clones alone and is incomplete. The sample has more than 150,000 clones; 65% to 85% are singletons. What was sequenced was PBMCs. The source is a woman aged 40 to 55 in good health and CMV-seropositive.

The J gene is TRBJ1-1, the V gene TRBV5-4; D is ambiguous. This CDR3 is built from 13 residues. With 4 bases removed from V and 4 bases from J, the gap between germline ends came to 11 bases. Germline loops: CDR1 SGHNT, CDR2 YYREEE (reference sequence). CDR3 sequence reads: CASSPLVSTEAFF. In DNA, the CDR3 is TGTGCCAGCAGCCCCCTGGTTAGCACTGAAGCTTTCTTT.

This clone was recorded a few times. V and J are TRBV2 and TRBJ2-7; the D gene is possibly TRBD2 (7 bases). CDR1 is SNHLY and CDR2 is FYNNEI in the germline V gene. Between the trimmed V and J ends, which lost 6 bases and 2 bases, there was a span of 17 bases. CDR3 length: 15 amino acids. The CDR3, as DNA: TGTGCCAGCAGGGACCTAGTCGGGGGGCCCTACGAGCAGTACTTC. It translates to CASRDLVGGPYEQYF.

This CDR3 is CAWSQQTGRGAKGYTF. For the CDR3, the DNA is TGTGCCTGGAGTCAACAGACAGGGAGAGGTGCAAAAGGCTACACCTTC. The V gene is TRBV30, the J gene TRBJ1-2; TRBD1 matches 7 bases. Germline V gene sequence: CDR1 GTSNPN, CDR2 SVGIG (reference sequence). V dropped 2 bases and J dropped 8; count of bases not matched to a gene: 17. The CDR3 extends over 16 amino acids. Full variable domain (remainder filled in from reference TRBV30 and TRBJ1-2): SQTIHQWPATLVQPVGSPLSLECTVEGTSNPNLYWYRQAAGRGLQLLFYSVGIGQISSEVPQNLSASRPQDRQFILSSKKLLLSDSGFYLCAWSQQTGRGAKGYTFGSGTRLTVV.

The rearrangement uses TRBV28 and TRBJ1-5; 7 bases align to TRBD1. V lost 5 bases and J lost 5; bases outside the gene matches: 9. CDR3 size: 15 residues. Per the germline V gene, CDR1 is MDHEN and CDR2 is SYDVKM. The CDR3 is CASSAGTVTDQPQHF. CDR3 sequence (DNA): TGTGCCAGCAGTGCCGGGACAGTAACTGATCAGCCCCAGCATTTT.

The J gene is TRBJ1-2, the V gene TRBV7-2; possible D gene TRBD1, 6 bases. This CDR3 spans 14 amino acids. Trimming pared 6 bases from V and 5 bases from J, leaving 16 bases between. CDR1 is SGHTA and CDR2 is FQGNSA in the germline V gene. The CDR3: CASSLRQAGYGYTF. DNA for the CDR3: TGTGCCAGCAGTCTTAGACAGGCGGGTTATGGCTACACCTTC.

The chain is built from TRBV5-1 and TRBJ2-4, with 15 bases matching TRBD2. Trimming removed 4 bases from V and 0 bases from J; junction bases left unmatched: 5. The CDR3 sequence is 18 residues long. CDR1 is SGHRS, CDR2 YFSETQ, per germline. The CDR3, as DNA: TGCGCCAGCAGCCCGGAGGGACTAGCGGGGGGAGCCAAAAACATTCAGTACTTC. Amino acid sequence: CASSPEGLAGGAKNIQYF.

This chain joins TRBV29-1 and TRBJ1-1, with a tentative D call TRBD1 (6 bases). The V and J ends lost 1 base and 1 base respectively, with 19 bases between them. There are 17 residues in the CDR3. Germline CDR1 is SQVTM and CDR2 is ANQGSEA. The CDR3 DNA reads TGCAGCGTTGAAGTACCAATACGCAGGGGTGGGAACACTGAAGCTTTCTTT. Encoded protein: CSVEVPIRRGGNTEAFF.

The rearrangement uses TRBV5-8 and TRBJ2-7; D uncertain. Trimming pared 4 bases from V and 0 bases from J, leaving 17 bases between. The CDR3 totals 16 residues. Germline lookup yields CDR1 SGHTS and CDR2 YDEGEE. The CDR3 DNA sequence: TGTGCCAGCAGCCCCCCGGTGTCCGCGGCCTCCTACGAGCAGTACTTC. This codes for CASSPPVSAASYEQYF.

The V call is TRBV2, the J call TRBJ1-5; 9 bases fit TRBD1. V trimming: 8 bases; J trimming: 4 bases; junction bases outside the gene matches: 9. CDR1 is SNHLY and CDR2 is FYNNEI in the germline V gene. The CDR3 consists of 15 residues. CDR3 bases: TGTGCCAGCCGATTGGGACAGGGAGGGAATCAGCCCCAGCATTTT. Amino acids: CASRLGQGGNQPQHF. Full variable domain (rest looked up from reference TRBV2 and TRBJ1-5): EPEVTQTPSHQVTQMGQEVILRCVPISNHLYFYWYRQILGQKVEFLVSFYNNEISEKSEIFDDQFSVERPDGSNFTLKIRSTKLEDSAMYFCASRLGQGGNQPQHFGDGTRLSIL.

CDR3 sequence reads: CASSNLRPTNSYEQYF. CDR3 sequence (DNA): TGTGCCAGCAGCAACTTACGACCGACAAACTCCTACGAGCAGTACTTC. This rearrangement joins TRBV5-6 to TRBJ2-7; D remains unclear. The CDR3 sequence is 16 residues long. Germline CDR1 reads SGHDT; CDR2 reads YYEEEE. Trimming took 4 bases from V and 0 from J, leaving 17 bases between them.

This chain connects TRBV19 to TRBJ1-1; 8 bases agree with TRBD1. Germline V gene data show CDR1 as LNHDA and CDR2 as SQIVND (reference sequence). The ends lost 5 bases at V and 2 bases at J; junction bases unmatched: 1. This CDR3 contains 13 residues. The DNA for the CDR3 is TGTGCCAGTAGTCAGGGGGCCAACACTGAAGCTTTCTTT. Its protein is CASSQGANTEAFF. The variable domain in full, with the rest retrieved from reference TRBV19 and TRBJ1-1, is DGGITQSPKYLFRKEGQNVTLSCEQNLNHDAMYWYRQDPGQGLRLIYYSQIVNDFQKGDIAEGYSVSREKKESFPLTVTSAQKNPTAFYLCASSQGANTEAFFGQGTRLTVV.

The rearrangement uses TRBV9 and TRBJ1-3; TRBD1 is a possible D gene (6 bases). V shed 4 bases and J shed 8 bases, with 16 bases lying between them. The germline V gene encodes CDR1 SGDLS and CDR2 YYNGEE. This CDR3 spans 14 amino acids. This chain's CDR3 is CASSSTTGLDTIYF. Here the CDR3 DNA reads TGTGCCAGCAGCTCAACGACAGGTTTAGACACCATATATTTT.

Concerning this clone itself: Mismatch with germline at one junction end may stem from a read error. The chain employs TRBV30 and TRBJ2-6; D possibly corresponds to TRBD1 (5 bases). From germline, CDR1 is GTSNPN and CDR2 SVGIG (reference sequence). CDR3 length: 15 residues. CDR3 DNA: TGTGCCTGGAGTGGCGACATCACTGGGGCCAACGGCCTGACTTTC. Protein sequence: CAWSGDITGANGLTF.

CDR3 sequence (DNA): TGTGCCAGCAGCTTAGAAGCAGGGAGGGCTGAAGCTTTCTTT. Translated: CASSLEAGRAEAFF. This chain links TRBV7-9 with TRBJ1-1; D possibly corresponds to TRBD1 (5 bases). This CDR3 region has 14 residues. V was trimmed by 1 base and J by 6 bases, leaving 12 bases between them. Germline-derived CDR1 and CDR2 are SEHNR and FQNEAQ (reference sequence).

This chain uses TRBV5-1 with TRBJ2-1, with TRBD2 as a possible D gene (6 bases). The CDR3 has 15 amino acids. V dropped 4 bases and J dropped 9 bases, with 20 bases sitting between them. Germline CDR1 SGHRS, CDR2 YFSETQ. CDR3 in DNA: TGCGCCAGCAGCCTGATAGGAGGGCCGGAGGGTGAGCAGTTCTTC. Its protein is CASSLIGGPEGEQFF.

Remarks on this clone: Other DNA sequences in this sample translate to the same CDR3. V and J are TRBV6-1 and TRBJ2-2, with 7 bases aligning to TRBD2. The V gene's germline CDR1 is MNHNS and CDR2 SASEGT. The CDR3 spans 15 residues. Unmatched junction bases numbered 2, after V lost 4 bases and J lost 0 bases. CDR3 DNA: TGTGCCAGCAGTGTCCGGGGGGCGAACACCGGGGAGCTGTTTTTT. Translating gives CASSVRGANTGELFF.

This chain joins TRBV5-1 and TRBJ1-5; TRBD1 aligns across 12 bases. This CDR3 has 17 residues. Germline V CDR1 and CDR2: SGHRS, YFSETQ. Germline trimming cut 4 bases from V and 2 bases from J; bases unmatched to any gene: 7. CDR3 region: CASSPGTGGIGNQPQHF. In DNA, the CDR3 is TGCGCCAGCAGCCCCGGGACAGGGGGCATTGGCAATCAGCCCCAGCATTTT.